The next 13 T cell receptor beta chains were all read from a single sample in a study of shared clonotypes between healthy human individuals. The data were produced by immunoSEQ multiplex PCR, yet TCRdb's version contains in-frame clones alone and is incomplete. The table lists about 670,000 clones, around 72% of them singletons, with about 1.7% in the top ten. The sequenced sample consisted of memory CD4+ T cells sorted from blood. The subset here: CD45RA-negative fraction. Receptors originate from a woman in her 30s in good health.

The chain joins TRBV6-6 to TRBJ2-1; 13 bases are a match to TRBD2. Germline assignment: CDR1 MNHNY and CDR2 SVGAGI (reference sequence). This CDR3 is 16 amino acids long. With 6 bases clipped from V and 9 bases from J, the junction kept 11 bases outside the gene matches. The CDR3 nucleotides are TGTGCCAGCAGACCCGGAAGACTAGCGGGAGGTCGTGAGCAGTTCTTC. It yields the protein CASRPGRLAGGREQFF.

The chain is built from TRBV5-4 and TRBJ2-3; 9 bases are shared with TRBD1. From germline, CDR1 is SGHNT and CDR2 YYREEE (reference sequence). J gave up 4 bases and V 5 bases, and 2 bases lay outside the gene matches. CDR3 length: 13 residues. The CDR3 region is CASRRQGADTQYF. CDR3 DNA: TGTGCCAGCAGGAGACAGGGGGCAGATACGCAGTATTTT.

Comment on this clone: At one end, the junction sequence differs from germline, possibly due to a read error. The rearrangement uses TRBV28 and TRBJ2-3, with TRBD1 identical over 7 bases. Germline CDR1 reads MDHEN; CDR2 reads SYDVKM. The CDR3 runs to 14 residues. CDR3 sequence: CASSLQRGTATQYF. The CDR3 DNA is TGTGCCAGCAGTCTGCAAAGGGGGACAGCTACGCAGTATTTT. The full variable domain, its missing parts supplied by reference TRBV28 and TRBJ2-3, is DVKVTQSSRYLVKRTGEKVFLECVQDMDHENMFWYRQDPGLGLRLIYFSYDVKMKEKGDIPEGYSVSREKKERFSLILESASTNQTSMYLCASSLQRGTATQYFGPGTRLTVL.

The V call is TRBV28, the J call TRBJ2-1, with 7 positions matching TRBD2. Germline V gene lookup returns CDR1 MDHEN and CDR2 SYDVKM. The CDR3 covers 15 residues. V was clipped by 6 bases and J by 7 bases; unmatched bases: 12. The CDR3 here is CASRRREGHLNEQFF. DNA for the CDR3: TGTGCCAGCAGACGCAGGGAGGGGCATCTAAATGAGCAGTTCTTC.

V and J are TRBV7-2 and TRBJ2-7; 8 bases align to TRBD1. Germline lookup yields CDR1 SGHTA and CDR2 FQGNSA. Trimming took 3 bases from V and 2 from J; bases not matched to a gene: 3. The CDR3 totals 14 residues. The CDR3 loop is CASSFDRGTYEQYF. CDR3 nucleotides: TGTGCCAGCAGCTTCGACAGGGGCACCTACGAGCAGTACTTC.

About this clone: The sample carries other DNA sequences with the same CDR3. This chain links TRBV7-9 with TRBJ1-1; D call uncertain. CDR1 is SEHNR, CDR2 FQNEAQ, per germline (reference sequence). CDR3 size: 13 residues. V was clipped by 3 bases and J by 3 bases, with 8 bases between them. The CDR3 DNA is TGTGCCAGCAGCTTTAACGGGGACACTGAAGCTTTCTTT. Protein product: CASSFNGDTEAFF.

The V and J genes are TRBV2 and TRBJ1-4; D is uncertain. V gave up 6 bases and J gave up 9 bases, with 11 bases separating them. Germline V gene sequence: CDR1 SNHLY, CDR2 FYNNEI. The CDR3 sequence is 12 residues long. CDR3 amino acids: CASSPLGQKLFF. CDR3 bases: TGTGCCAGCAGCCCGCTTGGCCAAAAACTGTTTTTT.

This clone came up a few times. The chain links TRBV27 to TRBJ2-7; no firm D call. The CDR3 covers 14 residues. CDR1 and CDR2 (germline): MNHEY, SMNVEV (reference sequence). The germline V and J ends were trimmed by 4 bases and 0 bases, with 10 bases remaining between them. The CDR3 protein is CASSYSRSSYEQYF. CDR3 in DNA: TGTGCCAGCAGTTATAGCAGGAGCTCCTACGAGCAGTACTTC.

The V and J genes are TRBV27 and TRBJ1-1; D may be TRBD1 (6 bases). The CDR3 has 14 amino acids. In germline, CDR1 is MNHEY, CDR2 SMNVEV (reference sequence). Deletions cut 2 bases from V and 4 bases from J, with 11 bases between. The CDR3 region is CASSLGRGGTEAFF. The CDR3 nucleotides read TGTGCCAGCAGTTTAGGGAGGGGGGGCACTGAAGCTTTCTTT.

On this clone itself: The same CDR3 also results from other DNA sequences found in this sample. CDR3: CASSPGTVGNTIYF. In nucleotides, the CDR3 is TGCGCCAGTTCCCCCGGGACAGTTGGAAACACCATATATTTT. The J gene is TRBJ1-3, the V gene TRBV5-1; 7 bases agree with TRBD1. Germline-derived CDR1 and CDR2 are SGHRS and YFSETQ. This CDR3 spans 14 amino acids. V gave up 8 bases and J gave up 3 bases; unmatched junction bases: 8. The whole variable domain, filled in from reference TRBV5-1 and TRBJ1-3, reads KAGVTQTPRYLIKTRGQQVTLSCSPISGHRSVSWYQQTPGQGLQFLFEYFSETQRNKGNFPGRFSGRQFSNSRSEMNVSTLELGDSALYLCASSPGTVGNTIYFGEGSWLTVV.

This clone was detected only a few times. The chain carries TRBV11-3 and TRBJ2-3, with D possibly being TRBD2 (6 bases). Trimming stripped 5 bases from V and 0 bases from J, with 12 bases between. The germline CDR1 and CDR2 sequences are SGHNT and YENEEA. The CDR3 runs to 15 residues. The CDR3 DNA reads as TGTGCCAGCAGCCCTTTCAGCGGGAGCACAGATACGCAGTATTTT. Protein product: CASSPFSGSTDTQYF.

This clone has ten or more counts. This same CDR3 is encoded by further DNA sequences in the sample. The V call is TRBV18, the J call TRBJ1-1; possible D gene TRBD1, 5 bases. Trimming left V 3 bases short and J 3 bases short, with 8 bases between. The germline V gene has CDR1 KGHSH and CDR2 LQKENI. This CDR3 spans 13 amino acids. The CDR3 sequence is CASSPQGDTEAFF. CDR3 coding DNA: TGTGCCAGCTCACCCCAGGGTGACACTGAAGCTTTCTTT.

Worth noting for this clone: Other nucleotide sequences from this sample produce the same CDR3. The V gene is TRBV18, the J gene TRBJ2-7; weak D call: TRBD1 (5 bases). Germline CDR1 and CDR2: KGHSH and LQKENI. CDR3 length: 13 residues. The germline V and J ends were trimmed by 3 bases and 3 bases, with 9 bases remaining between them. CDR3 protein: CASSPARGYEQYF. As DNA, the CDR3 is TGTGCCAGCTCACCCGCTAGGGGCTACGAGCAGTACTTC.